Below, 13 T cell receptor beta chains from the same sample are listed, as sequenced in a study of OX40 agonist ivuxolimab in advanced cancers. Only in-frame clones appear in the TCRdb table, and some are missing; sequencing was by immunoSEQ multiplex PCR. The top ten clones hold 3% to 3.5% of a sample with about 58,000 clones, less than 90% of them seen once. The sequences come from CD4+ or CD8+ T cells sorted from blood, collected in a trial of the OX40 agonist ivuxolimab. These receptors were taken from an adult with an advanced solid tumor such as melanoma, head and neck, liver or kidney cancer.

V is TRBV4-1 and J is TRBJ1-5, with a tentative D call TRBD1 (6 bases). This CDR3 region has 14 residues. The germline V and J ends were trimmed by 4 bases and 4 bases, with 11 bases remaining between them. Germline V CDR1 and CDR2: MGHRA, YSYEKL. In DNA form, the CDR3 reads TGCGCCAGCAGCCGAGTACAGGGAAATCAGCCCCAGCATTTT. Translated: CASSRVQGNQPQHF.

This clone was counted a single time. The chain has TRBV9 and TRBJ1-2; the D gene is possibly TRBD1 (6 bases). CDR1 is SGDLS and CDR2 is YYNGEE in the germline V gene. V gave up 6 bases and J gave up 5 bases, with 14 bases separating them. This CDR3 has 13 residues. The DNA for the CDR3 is TGTGCCAGCACGGGTGGGGGGCAGTATGGCTACACCTTC. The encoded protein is CASTGGGQYGYTF.

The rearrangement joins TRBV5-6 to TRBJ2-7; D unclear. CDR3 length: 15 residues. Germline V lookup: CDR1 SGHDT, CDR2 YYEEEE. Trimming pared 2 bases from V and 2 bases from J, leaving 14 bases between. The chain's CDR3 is CASSFSFTAAYEQYF. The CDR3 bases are TGTGCCAGCAGCTTTTCGTTCACAGCCGCCTACGAGCAGTACTTC.

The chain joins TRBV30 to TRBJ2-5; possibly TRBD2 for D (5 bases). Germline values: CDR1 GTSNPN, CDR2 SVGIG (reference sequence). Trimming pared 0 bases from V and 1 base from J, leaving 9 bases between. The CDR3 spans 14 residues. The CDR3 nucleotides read TGTGCCTGGAGTGTGGCGGGTCCCCAAGAGACCCAGTACTTC. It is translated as CAWSVAGPQETQYF.

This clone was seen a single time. This chain's CDR3 is CASSLGSGFENEKLFF. CDR3 nucleotides: TGTGCCAGCAGCTTAGGCTCCGGATTCGAGAATGAAAAACTGTTTTTT. The chain has TRBV7-9 and TRBJ1-4; D remains unclear. Germline V CDR1 and CDR2: SEHNR, FQNEAQ (reference sequence). The length of the CDR3 is 16 residues. Trimming took off 1 base at V and 5 bases at J, with 14 bases between the two ends. The full variable domain, completed using reference TRBV7-9 and TRBJ1-4, is DTGVSQNPRHKITKRGQNVTFRCDPISEHNRLYWYRQTLGQGPEFLTYFQNEAQLEKSRLLSDRFSAERPKGSFSTLEIQRTEQGDSAMYLCASSLGSGFENEKLFFGSGTQLSVL.

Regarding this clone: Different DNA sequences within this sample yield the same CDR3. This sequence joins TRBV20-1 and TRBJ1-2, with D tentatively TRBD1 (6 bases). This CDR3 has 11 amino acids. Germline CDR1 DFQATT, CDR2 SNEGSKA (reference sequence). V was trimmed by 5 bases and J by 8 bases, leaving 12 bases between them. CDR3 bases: TGCAGTGCTCCAAGAGGGGGAGGCTACACCTTC. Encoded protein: CSAPRGGGYTF.

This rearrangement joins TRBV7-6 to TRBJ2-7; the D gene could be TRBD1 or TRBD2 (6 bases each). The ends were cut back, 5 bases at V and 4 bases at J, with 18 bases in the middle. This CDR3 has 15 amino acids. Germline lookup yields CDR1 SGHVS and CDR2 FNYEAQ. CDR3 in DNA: TGTGCCAGCAGCATACTAGCTCGGGGGCAGTACGAGCAGTACTTC. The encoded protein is CASSILARGQYEQYF.

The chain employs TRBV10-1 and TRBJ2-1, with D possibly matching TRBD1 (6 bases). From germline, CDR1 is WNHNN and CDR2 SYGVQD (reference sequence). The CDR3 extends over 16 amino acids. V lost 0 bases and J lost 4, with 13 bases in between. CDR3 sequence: CASSESTRGLYNEQFF. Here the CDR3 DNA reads TGCGCCAGCAGTGAGTCTACCAGGGGCCTATACAATGAGCAGTTCTTC.

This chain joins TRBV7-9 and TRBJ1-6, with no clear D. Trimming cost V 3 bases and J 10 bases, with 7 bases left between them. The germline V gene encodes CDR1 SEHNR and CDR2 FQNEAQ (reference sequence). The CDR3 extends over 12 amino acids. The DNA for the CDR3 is TGTGCCAGCAGCTTTCAAGACTCACCCCTCCACTTT. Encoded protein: CASSFQDSPLHF.

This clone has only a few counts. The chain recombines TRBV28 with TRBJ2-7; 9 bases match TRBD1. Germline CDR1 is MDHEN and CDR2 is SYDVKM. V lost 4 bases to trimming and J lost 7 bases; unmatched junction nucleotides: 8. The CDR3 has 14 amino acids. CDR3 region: CASSSGTGLGEQYF. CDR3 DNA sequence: TGTGCCAGCAGTTCCGGGACAGGGTTAGGAGAGCAGTACTTC. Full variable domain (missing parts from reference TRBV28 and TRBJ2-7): DVKVTQSSRYLVKRTGEKVFLECVQDMDHENMFWYRQDPGLGLRLIYFSYDVKMKEKGDIPEGYSVSREKKERFSLILESASTNQTSMYLCASSSGTGLGEQYFGPGTRLTVT.

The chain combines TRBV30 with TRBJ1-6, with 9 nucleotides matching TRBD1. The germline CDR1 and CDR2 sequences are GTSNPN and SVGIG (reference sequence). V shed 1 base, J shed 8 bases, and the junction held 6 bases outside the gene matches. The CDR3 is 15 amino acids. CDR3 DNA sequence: TGTGCCTGGAGTGGACCCGGGACAGGGTATTCACCCCTCCACTTT. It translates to CAWSGPGTGYSPLHF.

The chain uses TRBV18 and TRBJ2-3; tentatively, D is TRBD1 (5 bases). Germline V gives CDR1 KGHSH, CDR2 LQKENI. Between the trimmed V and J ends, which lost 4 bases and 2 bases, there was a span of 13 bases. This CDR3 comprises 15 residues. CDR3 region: CASSQQGQSTDTQYF. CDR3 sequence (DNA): TGTGCCAGCTCACAGCAGGGCCAATCCACAGATACGCAGTATTTT.

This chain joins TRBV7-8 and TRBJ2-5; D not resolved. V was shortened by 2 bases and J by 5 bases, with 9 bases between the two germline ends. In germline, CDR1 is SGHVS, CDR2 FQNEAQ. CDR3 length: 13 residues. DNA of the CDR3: TGTGCCAGCAGCTTAACTTTCCGGGAGACCCAGTACTTC. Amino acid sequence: CASSLTFRETQYF.